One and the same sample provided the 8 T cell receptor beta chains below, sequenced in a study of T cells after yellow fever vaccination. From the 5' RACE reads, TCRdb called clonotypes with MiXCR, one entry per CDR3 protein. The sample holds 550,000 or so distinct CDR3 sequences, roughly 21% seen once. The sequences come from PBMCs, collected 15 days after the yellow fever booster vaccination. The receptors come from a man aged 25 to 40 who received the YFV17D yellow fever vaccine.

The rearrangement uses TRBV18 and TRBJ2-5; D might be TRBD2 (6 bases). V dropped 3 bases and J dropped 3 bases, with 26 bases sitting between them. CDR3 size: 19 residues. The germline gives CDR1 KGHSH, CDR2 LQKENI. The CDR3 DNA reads TGTGCCAGCTCACCGGGACTTCTCCTTCTCGGGCGGGGCGAAGAGACCCAGTACTTC. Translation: CASSPGLLLLGRGEETQYF. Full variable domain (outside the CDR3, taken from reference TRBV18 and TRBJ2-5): NAGVMQNPRHLVRRRGQEARLRCSPMKGHSHVYWYRQLPEEGLKFMVYLQKENIIDESGMPKERFSAEFPKEGPSILRIQQVVRGDSAAYFCASSPGLLLLGRGEETQYFGPGTRLLVL.

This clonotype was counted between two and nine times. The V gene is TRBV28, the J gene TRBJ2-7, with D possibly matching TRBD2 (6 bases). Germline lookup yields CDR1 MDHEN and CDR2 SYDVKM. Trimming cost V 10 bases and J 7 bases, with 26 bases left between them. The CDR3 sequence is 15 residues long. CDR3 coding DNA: TGTGCCACCAGCCCCCCGGAGGGAGCTCTGGGAGAGCAGTACTTC. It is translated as CATSPPEGALGEQYF.

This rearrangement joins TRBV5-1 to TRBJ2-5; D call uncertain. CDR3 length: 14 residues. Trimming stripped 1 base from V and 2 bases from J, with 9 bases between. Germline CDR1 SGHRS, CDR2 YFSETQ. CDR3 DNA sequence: TGCGCCAGCAGCTTGCTTGCTAGACAAGAGACCCAGTACTTC. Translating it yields CASSLLARQETQYF.

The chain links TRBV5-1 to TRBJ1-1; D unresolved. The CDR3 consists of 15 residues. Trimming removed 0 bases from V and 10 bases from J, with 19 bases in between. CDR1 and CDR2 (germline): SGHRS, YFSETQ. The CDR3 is CASSLAGQRLEGAFF. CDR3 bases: TGCGCCAGCAGCTTGGCCGGGCAGCGCTTGGAGGGAGCTTTCTTT.

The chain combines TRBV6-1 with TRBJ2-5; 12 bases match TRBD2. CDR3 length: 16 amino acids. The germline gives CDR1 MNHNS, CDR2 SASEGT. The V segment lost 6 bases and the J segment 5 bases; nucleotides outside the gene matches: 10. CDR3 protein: CASSPPTSGRMETQYF. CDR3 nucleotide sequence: TGTGCCAGCAGCCCGCCGACTAGCGGGAGAATGGAGACCCAGTACTTC.

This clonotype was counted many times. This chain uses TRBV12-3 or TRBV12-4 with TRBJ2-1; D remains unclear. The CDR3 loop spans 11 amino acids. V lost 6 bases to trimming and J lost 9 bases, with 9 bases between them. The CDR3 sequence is CASSLAREQFF. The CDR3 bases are TGTGCCAGCAGCCTCGCCCGTGAGCAGTTCTTC.

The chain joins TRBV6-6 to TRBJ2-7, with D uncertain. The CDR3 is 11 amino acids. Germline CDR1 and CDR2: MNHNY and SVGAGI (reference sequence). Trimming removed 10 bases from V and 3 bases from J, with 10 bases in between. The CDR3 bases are TGTGCCACCGGCAGGAGCTACGAGCAGTACTTC. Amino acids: CATGRSYEQYF.

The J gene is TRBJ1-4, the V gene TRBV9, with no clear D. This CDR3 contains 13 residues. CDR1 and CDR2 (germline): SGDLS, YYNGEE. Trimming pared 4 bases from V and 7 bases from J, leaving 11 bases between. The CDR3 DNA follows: TGTGCCAGCAGCCAAGGTGACGGTGAAAAACTGTTTTTT. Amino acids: CASSQGDGEKLFF.